These 3 T cell receptor beta chains came from one sample sequenced in a study of CD8 T cells in ankylosing spondylitis. TCRdb reanalysed the 5' RACE reads using MiXCR and keeps one entry per CDR3 protein. The table records almost 45,000 distinct CDR3 sequences, roughly 11% of them present only once. Sequencing was performed on blood, either unsorted or a sorted T cell fraction (not recorded which). The receptors shown here come from a male donor with ankylosing spondylitis or in good health (not recorded which).

By share, this clonotype ranks as medium-sized (0.01 to 0.1%). The chain has TRBV6-2 or TRBV6-3 and TRBJ2-1; D is possibly TRBD1 (7 bases). The CDR3 length is 15 residues. Trimming removed 5 bases at V and 1 base at J, with 12 bases between. Germline V gives CDR1 MNHEY, CDR2 SVGEGT. CDR3 bases: TGTGCCAGCAGTCGGAGGGGGCCTTCCTACAATGAGCAGTTCTTC. It is translated as CASSRRGPSYNEQFF.

Comments on this clonotype: A much larger clone is a single base away; this may be a read error. J is TRBJ2-7 and V is TRBV20-1, with D perhaps matching TRBD2 (6 bases). The CDR3 totals 11 residues. V was clipped by 5 bases and J by 7 bases, with 12 bases between them. CDR1 and CDR2 from the germline V gene are DFQATT and SNEGSKA (reference sequence). DNA for the CDR3: TGCAGTGCTCCGGGGGTGGCGGAGCAGTACTTC. It yields the protein CSAPGVAEQYF.

This sequence joins TRBV3-1 and TRBJ2-1, with 8 bases matching TRBD2. The length of the CDR3 is 15 residues. V lost 2 bases and J lost 5; bases outside the gene matches: 5. Germline CDR1 and CDR2: LGHDT and YNNKEL (reference sequence). The CDR3 reads CASSQQRGRNNEQFF. The CDR3 coding sequence is TGTGCCAGCAGCCAACAGCGGGGGAGAAACAATGAGCAGTTCTTC.